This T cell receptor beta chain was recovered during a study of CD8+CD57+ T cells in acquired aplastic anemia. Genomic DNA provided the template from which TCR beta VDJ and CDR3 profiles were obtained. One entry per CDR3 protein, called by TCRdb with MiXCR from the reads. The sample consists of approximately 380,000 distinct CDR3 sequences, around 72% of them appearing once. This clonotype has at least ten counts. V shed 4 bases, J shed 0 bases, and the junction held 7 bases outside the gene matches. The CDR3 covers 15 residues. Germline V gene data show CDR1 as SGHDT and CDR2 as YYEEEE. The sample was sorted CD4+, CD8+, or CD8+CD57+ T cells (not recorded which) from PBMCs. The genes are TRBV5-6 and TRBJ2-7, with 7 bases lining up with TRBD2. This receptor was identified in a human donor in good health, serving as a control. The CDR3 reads CASSPRGVNSYEQYF. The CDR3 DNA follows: TGTGCCAGCAGCCCTCGGGGGGTAAACTCCTACGAGCAGTACTTC.